Presented here are 24 T cell receptor beta chains from one specimen sequenced in a study of T cell responses to AZD1222 COVID-19 vaccine (dated by TCRdb to the early 2020s). The meaning of the sample's time point label: baseline before first vaccination. To prepare the library, the immunoSEQ multiplex PCR assay was applied. Held by TCRdb, this immuneACCESS table contains in-frame sequences only and omits some clones. Under half of the omission traces to an unresolved V gene where checked; the cause of the rest is unknown. The sample table shows about 150,000 clones, and over 90% are seen once. The ten largest clones take up over 4% of the sample. Sequenced here: peripheral blood, sampled on day 0 of AZD1222 vaccination. These receptor sequences come from an adult in good health.

This chain uses TRBV5-1 with TRBJ2-5; D call uncertain. The CDR3 totals 13 residues. From germline, CDR1 is SGHRS and CDR2 YFSETQ. Trimming stripped 1 base from V and 1 base from J, with 5 bases between. The CDR3 DNA sequence: TGCGCCAGCAGCTTGCGCCTCCAAGAGACCCAGTACTTC. Residues: CASSLRLQETQYF.

This sequence joins TRBV7-3 and TRBJ2-7; 10 bases agree with TRBD2. The junction had 2 bases not matched to a gene; V was cut back by 1 base and J by 2 bases. Germline CDR1 is SGHTA and CDR2 is FQGTGA. The CDR3 consists of 15 residues. DNA for the CDR3: TGTGCCAGCAGCTTAAGACTAGCGGGTCCCTACGAGCAGTACTTC. It codes for CASSLRLAGPYEQYF.

The J gene is TRBJ1-5, the V gene TRBV5-1; unclear D gene. Per the germline V gene, CDR1 is SGHRS and CDR2 is YFSETQ. Trimming removed 2 bases at V and 4 bases at J, with 10 bases between. This CDR3 contains 14 residues. The CDR3 DNA follows: TGCGCCAGCAGCTTCCCCGACACGAATCAGCCCCAGCATTTT. It encodes CASSFPDTNQPQHF.

A single count supports this clone. The genes are TRBV11-2 and TRBJ2-1, with unresolved D. CDR1 is SGHAT and CDR2 is FQNNGV in the germline V gene. This CDR3 spans 13 amino acids. V lost 1 base to trimming and J lost 7 bases, with 8 bases between them. The CDR3 sequence: CASSLVGRNEQFF. CDR3 coding DNA: TGTGCCAGCAGCTTAGTTGGTCGGAATGAGCAGTTCTTC.

The CDR3 loop reads CASSLDGLFNEKLFF. In DNA form, the CDR3 reads TGCGCCAGCAGCTTGGACGGGCTTTTTAATGAAAAACTGTTTTTT. This sequence joins TRBV5-1 and TRBJ1-4; no definite D call. The CDR3 spans 15 residues. V was shortened by 0 bases and J by 4 bases, with 10 bases between the two germline ends. In germline, CDR1 is SGHRS, CDR2 YFSETQ.

This chain joins TRBV7-8 and TRBJ2-7; TRBD2 matches 8 bases. V lost 5 bases, J lost 5 bases, and 11 bases stayed unmatched. Germline V gene lookup returns CDR1 SGHVS and CDR2 FQNEAQ. The CDR3 has 15 amino acids. The CDR3 here is CASSIGTSRLDEQYF. CDR3 in DNA: TGTGCCAGCAGCATTGGGACTAGTCGGCTCGACGAGCAGTACTTC.

This clone was observed a single time. The rearrangement uses TRBV7-2 and TRBJ2-2; D gene uncertain. This CDR3 comprises 19 residues. Germline V gene data show CDR1 as SGHTA and CDR2 as FQGNSA. The V and J ends lost 4 bases and 0 bases respectively, with 21 bases between them. As DNA, the CDR3 is TGTGCCAGCAGCTCAAGAGCGAAGGTGATAAGCTCGAACACCGGGGAGCTGTTTTTT. Translated, it gives CASSSRAKVISSNTGELFF. The full variable domain, with the rest looked up from reference TRBV7-2 and TRBJ2-2, is GAGVSQSPSNKVTEKGKDVELRCDPISGHTALYWYRQSLGQGLEFLIYFQGNSAPDKSGLPSDRFSAERTGGSVSTLTIQRTQQEDSAVYLCASSSRAKVISSNTGELFFGEGSRLTVL.

This chain connects TRBV7-9 to TRBJ2-2, with TRBD1 identical over 10 bases. V was pared by 1 base and J by 7 bases, with 6 bases of the junction left unmatched. The CDR3 is made up of 16 amino acids. The V gene's germline CDR1 is SEHNR and CDR2 FQNEAQ (reference sequence). CDR3 DNA sequence: TGTGCCAGCAGCTTAGTTATGACAGGGGGCTTCGGGGAGCTGTTTTTT. Residues: CASSLVMTGGFGELFF.

The genes are TRBV28 and TRBJ2-2; the D gene is possibly TRBD1 (5 bases). The CDR3 is 13 amino acids. Germline-derived CDR1 and CDR2 are MDHEN and SYDVKM. Trimming removed 5 bases from V and 2 bases from J, with 6 bases in between. CDR3 sequence (DNA): TGTGCCAGCAGTGGACATAACACCGGGGAGCTGTTTTTT. The encoded protein is CASSGHNTGELFF.

This CDR3 is CASSPLAGNSPYEQYF. The CDR3, as DNA: TGTGCCAGTAGTCCTTTAGCGGGAAACTCTCCCTACGAGCAGTACTTC. The chain joins TRBV19 to TRBJ2-7; 8 bases match TRBD2. This CDR3 is built from 16 residues. The J segment lost 2 bases and the V segment lost 5 bases, leaving 11 bases of the junction unmatched. In germline, CDR1 is LNHDA, CDR2 SQIVND (reference sequence).

CDR3 nucleotides: TGTGCCAGCAGCCGGCACTCCCGGCGGGACTCCTTCTACAATGAGCAGTTCTTC. This encodes CASSRHSRRDSFYNEQFF. The chain joins TRBV14 to TRBJ2-1; tentatively, D is TRBD2 (6 bases). V lost 4 bases and J lost 3, with 22 bases in between. The length of the CDR3 is 18 residues. The germline CDR1 and CDR2 sequences are SGHDN and FVKESK.

The chain recombines TRBV27 with TRBJ2-2, with unresolved D. This CDR3 spans 14 amino acids. The V end lost 0 bases, the J end lost 1 base, and 3 bases lay between the germline ends. The germline V gene encodes CDR1 MNHEY and CDR2 SMNVEV (reference sequence). The CDR3: CASSLSGNTGELFF. CDR3 bases: TGTGCCAGCAGTTTATCCGGGAACACCGGGGAGCTGTTTTTT.

The chain is built from TRBV9 and TRBJ1-2; D is unresolved. The germline gives CDR1 SGDLS, CDR2 YYNGEE. Trimming left V 0 bases short and J 4 bases short, with 10 bases between. There are 14 residues in the CDR3. The CDR3 region is CASSVGGGLYGYTF. DNA of the CDR3: TGTGCCAGCAGCGTAGGAGGAGGACTCTATGGCTACACCTTC.

The chain is built from TRBV12-3 or TRBV12-4 and TRBJ2-7; D unresolved. CDR3 length: 12 residues. V lost 5 bases, J lost 3 bases, and 8 bases lay in between. In DNA, the CDR3 is TGTGCCAGCAGTCCAACCGGCTACGAGCAGTACTTC. This translates into CASSPTGYEQYF.

CDR3 protein: CATGQWGRQPQHF. The CDR3 DNA is TGTGCCACAGGACAGTGGGGCCGTCAGCCCCAGCATTTT. The gene calls are TRBV6-5 and TRBJ1-5, with D tentatively TRBD1 (6 bases). Trimming pared 10 bases from V and 6 bases from J, leaving 16 bases between. The V gene's germline CDR1 is MNHEY and CDR2 SVGAGI. This CDR3 is built from 13 residues.

This clone was counted between two and nine times. This rearrangement joins TRBV7-3 to TRBJ1-1, with D possibly being TRBD1 (5 bases). V was shortened by 5 bases and J by 3 bases, with 10 bases between the two germline ends. The CDR3 runs to 13 residues. CDR1 is SGHTA, CDR2 FQGTGA, per germline. CDR3 in amino acids: CASSPRGDTEAFF. The CDR3 DNA sequence: TGTGCCAGCAGCCCCCGGGGGGACACTGAAGCTTTCTTT.

The chain links TRBV6-5 to TRBJ1-1; D not resolved. CDR1 and CDR2 (germline): MNHEY, SVGAGI. The CDR3 has 13 residues. V was shortened by 6 bases and J by 10 bases, with 18 bases between the two germline ends. CDR3 sequence reads: CASSTRGLGGAFF. For the CDR3, the DNA is TGTGCCAGCAGCACCCGAGGCCTTGGAGGAGCTTTCTTT.

The chain recombines TRBV19 with TRBJ2-2; 8 nucleotides agree with TRBD1. Germline V gives CDR1 LNHDA, CDR2 SQIVND (reference sequence). The CDR3 is made up of 17 amino acids. V gave up 4 bases and J gave up 2 bases; unmatched junction bases: 9. This CDR3 is CASSTHPGQGNTGELFF. CDR3 DNA: TGTGCCAGTAGTACACATCCCGGACAGGGAAACACCGGGGAGCTGTTTTTT.

The chain has TRBV28 and TRBJ2-3; 13 bases agree with TRBD2. This CDR3 has 16 amino acids. Germline V gives CDR1 MDHEN, CDR2 SYDVKM. The junction had 12 bases not matched to a gene; V was cut back by 6 bases and J by 9 bases. CDR3 nucleotide sequence: TGTGCCAGCAGACCCGCCGGGACTAGCGGGACGGGGACGCAGTATTTT. Protein: CASRPAGTSGTGTQYF.

The chain carries TRBV19 and TRBJ2-7; 9 nucleotides match TRBD1. CDR3 length: 14 amino acids. Germline V CDR1 and CDR2: LNHDA, SQIVND (reference sequence). With 5 bases clipped from V and 4 bases from J, the junction kept 6 bases outside the gene matches. This chain's CDR3 is CASSLGTGQYEQYF. CDR3 coding DNA: TGTGCCAGTAGTCTAGGGACAGGGCAGTACGAGCAGTACTTC.

The table lists this clone with a count of one. V gene TRBV3-1 (or the pseudogene TRBV3-2) combines with J gene TRBJ1-1, with no clear D. The CDR3 spans 15 residues. The V and J ends lost 0 bases and 0 bases respectively, with 8 bases between them. Germline values: CDR1 LGHDT, CDR2 YNNKEL (reference sequence). In nucleotides, the CDR3 is TGTGCCAGCAGCCAAGAAGGGCTTATGAACACTGAAGCTTTCTTT. This sequence encodes CASSQEGLMNTEAFF.

V usage is TRBV28 and J usage is TRBJ1-1, with D maybe TRBD1 (6 bases). The CDR3 extends over 16 amino acids. From germline, CDR1 is MDHEN and CDR2 SYDVKM. V shed 4 bases and J shed 0 bases, with 15 bases lying between them. CDR3 sequence reads: CASSSPGAAMNTEAFF. The CDR3 DNA reads as TGTGCCAGCAGTTCCCCGGGGGCGGCGATGAACACTGAAGCTTTCTTT. The whole variable domain, filled in from reference TRBV28 and TRBJ1-1, reads DVKVTQSSRYLVKRTGEKVFLECVQDMDHENMFWYRQDPGLGLRLIYFSYDVKMKEKGDIPEGYSVSREKKERFSLILESASTNQTSMYLCASSSPGAAMNTEAFFGQGTRLTVV.

The rearrangement uses TRBV4-1 and TRBJ2-7; possibly TRBD2 for D (5 bases). CDR1 and CDR2 from the germline V gene are MGHRA and YSYEKL. The CDR3 consists of 16 residues. V dropped 1 base and J dropped 5 bases, with 18 bases sitting between them. The CDR3 nucleotides are TGCGCCAGCAGCCAAGCTGTTTGGGCTAGCCAGAACGAGCAGTACTTC. It specifies CASSQAVWASQNEQYF.

The chain has TRBV9 and TRBJ2-1; either TRBD1 or TRBD2 may supply D (5 bases each). Germline CDR1 and CDR2: SGDLS and YYNGEE. The V end lost 0 bases, the J end lost 12 bases, and 7 bases lay between the germline ends. This CDR3 is 11 amino acids long. The CDR3 region has the DNA TGTGCCAGCAGCGTAGATGGGACGCAGTTCTTC. Its protein is CASSVDGTQFF. The complete variable domain, with remaining parts taken from reference TRBV9 and TRBJ2-1, reads DSGVTQTPKHLITATGQRVTLRCSPRSGDLSVYWYQQSLDQGLQFLIQYYNGEERAKGNILERFSAQQFPDLHSELNLSSLELGDSALYFCASSVDGTQFFGPGTRLTVL.